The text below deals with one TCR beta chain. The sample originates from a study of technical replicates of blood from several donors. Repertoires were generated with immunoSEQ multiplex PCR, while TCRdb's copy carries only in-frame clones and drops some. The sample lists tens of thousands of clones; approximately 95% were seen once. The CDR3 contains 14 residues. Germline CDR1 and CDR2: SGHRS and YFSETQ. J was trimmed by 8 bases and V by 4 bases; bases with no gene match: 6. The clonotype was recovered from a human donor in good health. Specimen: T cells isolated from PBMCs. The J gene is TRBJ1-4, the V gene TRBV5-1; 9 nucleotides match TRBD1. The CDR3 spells CASSLGQGEEKLFF. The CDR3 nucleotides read TGCGCCAGCAGCCTGGGACAGGGAGAGGAAAAACTGTTTTTT.